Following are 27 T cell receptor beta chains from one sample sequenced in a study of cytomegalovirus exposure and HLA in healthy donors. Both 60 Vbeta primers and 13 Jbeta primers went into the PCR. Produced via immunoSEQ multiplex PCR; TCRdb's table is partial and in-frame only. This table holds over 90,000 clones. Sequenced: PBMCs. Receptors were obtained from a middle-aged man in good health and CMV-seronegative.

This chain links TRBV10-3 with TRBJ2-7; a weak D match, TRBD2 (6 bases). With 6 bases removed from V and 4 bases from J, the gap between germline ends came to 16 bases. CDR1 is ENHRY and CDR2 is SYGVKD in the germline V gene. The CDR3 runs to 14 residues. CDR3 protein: CAIRSDGSGYEQYF. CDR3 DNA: TGTGCCATCAGGTCGGACGGAAGCGGGTACGAGCAGTACTTC.

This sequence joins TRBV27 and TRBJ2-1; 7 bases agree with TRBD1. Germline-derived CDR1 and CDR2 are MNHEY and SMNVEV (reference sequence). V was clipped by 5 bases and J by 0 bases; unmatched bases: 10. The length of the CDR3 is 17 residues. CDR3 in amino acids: CASSPLGQASSYNEQFF. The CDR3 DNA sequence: TGTGCCAGCAGTCCTCTAGGACAGGCTAGCTCCTACAATGAGCAGTTCTTC.

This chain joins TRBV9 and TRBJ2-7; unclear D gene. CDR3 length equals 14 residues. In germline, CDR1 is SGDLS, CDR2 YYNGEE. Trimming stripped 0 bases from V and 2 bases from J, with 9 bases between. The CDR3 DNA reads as TGTGCCAGCAGCGTAGAAGCGCTAGCCTACGAGCAGTACTTC. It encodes CASSVEALAYEQYF.

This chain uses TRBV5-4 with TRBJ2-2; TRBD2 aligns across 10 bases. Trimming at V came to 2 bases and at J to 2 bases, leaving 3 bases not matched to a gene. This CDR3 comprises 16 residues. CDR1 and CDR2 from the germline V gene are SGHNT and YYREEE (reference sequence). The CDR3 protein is CASSFGLADNTGELFF. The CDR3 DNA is TGTGCCAGCAGCTTCGGACTAGCGGATAACACCGGGGAGCTGTTTTTT.

CDR3 sequence reads: CASSTRGDGNTIYF. CDR3 sequence (DNA): TGCGCCAGCAGCACCAGGGGGGATGGAAACACCATATATTTT. The chain carries TRBV5-1 and TRBJ1-3; TRBD1 agrees at 7 bases. The germline CDR1 and CDR2 sequences are SGHRS and YFSETQ. Losses at the gene ends were 4 bases for V and 3 bases for J; bases not matched to a gene: 4. The CDR3 contains 14 residues.

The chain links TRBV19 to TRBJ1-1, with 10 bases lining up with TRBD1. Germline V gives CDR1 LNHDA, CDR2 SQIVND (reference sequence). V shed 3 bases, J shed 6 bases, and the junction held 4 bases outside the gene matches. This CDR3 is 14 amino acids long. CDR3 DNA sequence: TGTGCCAGTAGTATTCGACAGGGGGCGGCTGAAGCTTTCTTT. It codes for CASSIRQGAAEAFF.

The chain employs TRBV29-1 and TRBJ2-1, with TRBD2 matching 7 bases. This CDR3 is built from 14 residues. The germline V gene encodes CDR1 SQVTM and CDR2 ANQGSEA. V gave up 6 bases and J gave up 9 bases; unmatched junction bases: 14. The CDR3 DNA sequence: TGCAGCGTCGAGAAGGCTGGCGGGGGTGGTGAGCAGTTCTTC. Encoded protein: CSVEKAGGGGEQFF.

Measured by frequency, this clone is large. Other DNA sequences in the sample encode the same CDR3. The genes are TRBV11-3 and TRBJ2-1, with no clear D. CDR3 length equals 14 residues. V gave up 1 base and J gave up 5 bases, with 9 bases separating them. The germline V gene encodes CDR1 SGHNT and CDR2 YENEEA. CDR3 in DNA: TGTGCCAGCAGCTTAGCAGGTCTAAACAATGAGCAGTTCTTC. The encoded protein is CASSLAGLNNEQFF.

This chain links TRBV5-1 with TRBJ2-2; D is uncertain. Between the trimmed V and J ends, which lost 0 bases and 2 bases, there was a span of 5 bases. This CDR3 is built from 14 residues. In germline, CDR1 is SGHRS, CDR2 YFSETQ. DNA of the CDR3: TGCGCCAGCAGCTTGGACAGTAACACCGGGGAGCTGTTTTTT. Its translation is CASSLDSNTGELFF. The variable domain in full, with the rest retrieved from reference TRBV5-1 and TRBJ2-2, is KAGVTQTPRYLIKTRGQQVTLSCSPISGHRSVSWYQQTPGQGLQFLFEYFSETQRNKGNFPGRFSGRQFSNSRSEMNVSTLELGDSALYLCASSLDSNTGELFFGEGSRLTVL.

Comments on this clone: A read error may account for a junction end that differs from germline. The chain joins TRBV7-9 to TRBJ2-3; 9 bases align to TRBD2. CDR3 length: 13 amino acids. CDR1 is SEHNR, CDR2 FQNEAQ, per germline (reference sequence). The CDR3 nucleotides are TGTGCCAGCAGGAGGGGGCTGGCTAGCGGGACTTCTTTT. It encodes CASRRGLASGTSF.

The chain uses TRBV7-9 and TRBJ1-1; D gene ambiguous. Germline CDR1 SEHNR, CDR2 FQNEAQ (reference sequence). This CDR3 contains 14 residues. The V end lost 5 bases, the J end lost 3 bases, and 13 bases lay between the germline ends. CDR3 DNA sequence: TGTGCCAGCAGCCCCCCTATTTGGTACACTGAAGCTTTCTTT. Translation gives CASSPPIWYTEAFF. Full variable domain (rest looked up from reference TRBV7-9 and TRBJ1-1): DTGVSQNPRHKITKRGQNVTFRCDPISEHNRLYWYRQTLGQGPEFLTYFQNEAQLEKSRLLSDRFSAERPKGSFSTLEIQRTEQGDSAMYLCASSPPIWYTEAFFGQGTRLTVV.

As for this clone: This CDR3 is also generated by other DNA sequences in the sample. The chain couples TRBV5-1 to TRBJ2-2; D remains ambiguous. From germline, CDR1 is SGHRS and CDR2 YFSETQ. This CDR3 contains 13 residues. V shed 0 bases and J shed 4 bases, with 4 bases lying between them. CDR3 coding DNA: TGCGCCAGCAGCTTGGCCTCCACCGGGGAGCTGTTTTTT. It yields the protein CASSLASTGELFF.

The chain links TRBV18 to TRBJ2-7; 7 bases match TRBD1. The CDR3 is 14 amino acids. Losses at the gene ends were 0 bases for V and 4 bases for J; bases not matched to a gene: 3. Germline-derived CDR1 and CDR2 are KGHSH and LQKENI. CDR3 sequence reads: CASSPPQGQYEQYF. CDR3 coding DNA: TGTGCCAGCTCACCACCACAGGGGCAGTACGAGCAGTACTTC.

CDR3 region: CASSKPLQLAEAFF. The CDR3 nucleotides read TGTGCCAGCAGTAAACCTTTACAGTTGGCTGAAGCTTTCTTT. J is TRBJ1-1 and V is TRBV6-1; D is unclear. The CDR3 consists of 14 residues. Trimming cost V 5 bases and J 6 bases, with 16 bases left between them. Germline CDR1 and CDR2: MNHNS and SASEGT.

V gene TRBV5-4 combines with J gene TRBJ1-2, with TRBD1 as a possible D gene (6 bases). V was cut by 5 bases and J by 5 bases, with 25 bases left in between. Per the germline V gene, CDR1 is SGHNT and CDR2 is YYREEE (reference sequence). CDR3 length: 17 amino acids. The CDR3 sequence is CASRTVGRTAKRYGYTF. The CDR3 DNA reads TGTGCCAGCAGGACTGTCGGAAGGACAGCTAAGCGTTATGGCTACACCTTC.

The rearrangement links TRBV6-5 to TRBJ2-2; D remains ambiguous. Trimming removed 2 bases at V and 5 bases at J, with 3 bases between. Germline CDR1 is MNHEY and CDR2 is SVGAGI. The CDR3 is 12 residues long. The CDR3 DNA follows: TGTGCCAGCAGTTACCTAACCGGGGAGCTGTTTTTT. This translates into CASSYLTGELFF.

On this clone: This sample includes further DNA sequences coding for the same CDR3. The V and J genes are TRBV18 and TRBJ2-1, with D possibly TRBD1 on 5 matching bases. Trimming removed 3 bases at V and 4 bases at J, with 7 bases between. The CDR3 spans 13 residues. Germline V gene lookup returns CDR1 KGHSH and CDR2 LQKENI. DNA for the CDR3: TGTGCCAGCTCACCTAGACAGTACAATGAGCAGTTCTTC. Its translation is CASSPRQYNEQFF.

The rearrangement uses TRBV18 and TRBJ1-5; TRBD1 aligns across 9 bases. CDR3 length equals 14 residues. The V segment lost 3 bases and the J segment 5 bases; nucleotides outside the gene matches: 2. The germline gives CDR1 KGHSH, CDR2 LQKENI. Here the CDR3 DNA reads TGTGCCAGCTCACCGGGACAGGGAGATCAGCCCCAGCATTTT. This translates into CASSPGQGDQPQHF. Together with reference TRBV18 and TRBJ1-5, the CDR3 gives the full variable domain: NAGVMQNPRHLVRRRGQEARLRCSPMKGHSHVYWYRQLPEEGLKFMVYLQKENIIDESGMPKERFSAEFPKEGPSILRIQQVVRGDSAAYFCASSPGQGDQPQHFGDGTRLSIL.

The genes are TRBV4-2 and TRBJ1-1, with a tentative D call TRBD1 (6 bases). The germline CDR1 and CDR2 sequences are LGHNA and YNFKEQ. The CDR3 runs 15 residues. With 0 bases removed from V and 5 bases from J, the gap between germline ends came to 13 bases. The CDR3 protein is CASSQDRGGWTEAFF. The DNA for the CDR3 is TGTGCCAGCAGCCAAGATAGGGGGGGCTGGACTGAAGCTTTCTTT.

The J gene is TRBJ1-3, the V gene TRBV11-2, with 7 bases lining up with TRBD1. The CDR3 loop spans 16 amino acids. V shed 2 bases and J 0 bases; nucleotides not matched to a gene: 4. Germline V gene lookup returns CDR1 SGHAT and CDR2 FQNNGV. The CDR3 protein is CASSLRQGNSGNTIYF. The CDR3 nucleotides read TGTGCCAGCAGCTTACGACAGGGTAACTCTGGAAACACCATATATTTT.

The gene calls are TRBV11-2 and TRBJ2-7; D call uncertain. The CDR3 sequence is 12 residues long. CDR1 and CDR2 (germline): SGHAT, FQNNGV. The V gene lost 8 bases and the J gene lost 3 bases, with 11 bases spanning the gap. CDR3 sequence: CASRHQLYEQYF. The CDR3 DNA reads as TGTGCCAGCCGTCACCAACTCTACGAGCAGTACTTC.

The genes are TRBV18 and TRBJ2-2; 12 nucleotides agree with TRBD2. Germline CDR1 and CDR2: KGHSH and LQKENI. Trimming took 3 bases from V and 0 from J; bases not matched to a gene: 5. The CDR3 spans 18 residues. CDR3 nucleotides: TGTGCCAGCTCACCGACTAGCGGGGGTTCCTCGAACACCGGGGAGCTGTTTTTT. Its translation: CASSPTSGGSSNTGELFF.

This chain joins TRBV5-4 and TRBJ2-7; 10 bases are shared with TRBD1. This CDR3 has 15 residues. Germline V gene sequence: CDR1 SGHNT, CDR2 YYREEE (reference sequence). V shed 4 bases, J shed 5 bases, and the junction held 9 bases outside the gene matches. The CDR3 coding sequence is TGTGCCAGCAGCCGAACGGGACAGGGGCGCGACGAGCAGTACTTC. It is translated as CASSRTGQGRDEQYF.

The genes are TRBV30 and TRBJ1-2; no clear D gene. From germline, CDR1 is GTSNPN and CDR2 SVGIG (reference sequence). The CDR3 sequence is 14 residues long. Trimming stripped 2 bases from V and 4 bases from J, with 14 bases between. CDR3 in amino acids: CAWSLTLYSYGYTF. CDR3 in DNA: TGTGCCTGGAGTTTGACCCTGTACAGCTATGGCTACACCTTC.

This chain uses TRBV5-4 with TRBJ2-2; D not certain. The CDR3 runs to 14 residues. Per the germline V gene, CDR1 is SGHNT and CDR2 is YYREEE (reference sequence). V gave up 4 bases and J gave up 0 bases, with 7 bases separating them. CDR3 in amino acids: CASSPTPNTGELFF. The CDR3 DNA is TGTGCCAGCAGCCCCACACCGAACACCGGGGAGCTGTTTTTT.

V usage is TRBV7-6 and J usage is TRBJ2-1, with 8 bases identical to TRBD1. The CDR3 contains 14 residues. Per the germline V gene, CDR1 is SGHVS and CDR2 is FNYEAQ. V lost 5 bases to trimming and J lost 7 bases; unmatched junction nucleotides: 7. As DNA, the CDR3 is TGTGCCAGCAGCAAAGGACAGGGCAGGAATGAGCAGTTCTTC. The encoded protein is CASSKGQGRNEQFF.

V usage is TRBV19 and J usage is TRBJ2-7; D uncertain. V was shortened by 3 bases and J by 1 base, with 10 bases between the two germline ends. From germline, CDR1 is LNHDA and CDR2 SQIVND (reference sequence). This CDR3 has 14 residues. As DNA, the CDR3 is TGTGCCAGTAGTATGGCATCACCTTCCTACGAGCAGTACTTC. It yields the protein CASSMASPSYEQYF.